This is a list of T cell receptor beta chains from one sample in a study of CD8+ T cells in alopecia areata. The table came from immunoSEQ multiplex PCR; TCRdb's copy has only in-frame clones and leaves some out. This table holds roughly 180,000 clones, 45% to 75% found once. This specimen consisted of CD4+ T cells sorted from blood, obtained at week 4, from a patient treated with tofacitinib. The receptors stem from a human donor with alopecia areata. Each CDR3 is given with its conserved first and last residue. A D gene is named only where the DNA matches it firmly. Clone size is stated in some rows and not others, as once, few, many or a class when expanded.

clone_size: few; j_call: TRBJ2-4; cdr3_length: 14; d_call: NA; v_call: TRBV4-1; cdr3_nt: TGCGCCAGCAGCCAAGATGGGGGACTAAACATTCAGTACTTC; cdr3_aa: CASSQDGGLNIQYF
clone_size: few; j_call: TRBJ1-1; cdr3_length: 13; d_call: NA; v_call: TRBV6-5; cdr3_nt: TGTGCCAGCAGTTACTCGAGGGGCACTGAAGCTTTCTTT; cdr3_aa: CASSYSRGTEAFF
clone_size: NA; j_call: TRBJ1-5; cdr3_length: 14; d_call: NA; v_call: TRBV7-9; cdr3_nt: TGTGCCAGCAGCTTCGCCACGGTCGTCGGGCCCCAGCATTTT; cdr3_aa: CASSFATVVGPQHF
clone_size: NA; j_call: TRBJ2-7; cdr3_length: 11; d_call: NA; v_call: TRBV29-1; cdr3_nt: TGCAGCGTTGAAGTTTTTTACGAGCAGTACTTC; cdr3_aa: CSVEVFYEQYF
clone_size: few; j_call: TRBJ1-5; cdr3_length: 13; d_call: NA; v_call: TRBV29-1; cdr3_nt: TGCAGCGCCCAGGAATATAGCAATCAGCCCCAGCATTTT; cdr3_aa: CSAQEYSNQPQHF
clone_size: few; j_call: TRBJ1-2; cdr3_length: 12; d_call: NA; v_call: TRBV7-9; cdr3_nt: TGTGCCAGCAGCTTCCGGGATTATGGCTACACCTTC; cdr3_aa: CASSFRDYGYTF
clone_size: once; j_call: TRBJ1-2; cdr3_length: 12; d_call: NA; v_call: TRBV28; cdr3_nt: TGTGCCAGCAGTTCCCAACCCTATGGCTACACCTTC; cdr3_aa: CASSSQPYGYTF
clone_size: NA; j_call: TRBJ2-3; cdr3_length: 13; d_call: NA; v_call: TRBV29-1; cdr3_nt: TGCAGCGGGAAGGGGGTGATAACAGATACGCAGTATTTT; cdr3_aa: CSGKGVITDTQYF
clone_size: few; j_call: TRBJ1-5; cdr3_length: 14; d_call: NA; v_call: TRBV30; cdr3_nt: TGTGCCTGGAGTCCAGGGACTGAGAATCAGCCCCAGCATTTT; cdr3_aa: CAWSPGTENQPQHF
clone_size: NA; j_call: TRBJ2-3; cdr3_length: 16; d_call: NA; v_call: TRBV29-1; cdr3_nt: TGCAGCGTTGAAGTGGGCTCTGGGGCACGCACAGATACGCAGTATTTT; cdr3_aa: CSVEVGSGARTDTQYF
clone_size: NA; j_call: TRBJ2-7; cdr3_length: 13; d_call: TRBD1; v_call: TRBV5-1; cdr3_nt: TGCGCCAGCAGGCCGGGGACAGGGGACGAGCAGTACTTC; cdr3_aa: CASRPGTGDEQYF
clone_size: NA; j_call: TRBJ2-5; cdr3_length: 15; d_call: NA; v_call: TRBV19; cdr3_nt: TGTGCCAGTAGTATGGGCAGGGCGAATGCGGAGACCCAGTACTTC; cdr3_aa: CASSMGRANAETQYF
clone_size: few; j_call: TRBJ1-1; cdr3_length: 9; d_call: NA; v_call: TRBV29-1; cdr3_nt: TGCAGCGGCGACACCCAAGCTTTCTTT; cdr3_aa: CSGDTQAFF
clone_size: once; j_call: TRBJ1-1; cdr3_length: 14; d_call: NA; v_call: TRBV6-6; cdr3_nt: TGTGCCAGCAGTTACTCGATGGGGAACACTGAAGCTTTCTTT; cdr3_aa: CASSYSMGNTEAFF
clone_size: NA; j_call: TRBJ1-1; cdr3_length: 15; d_call: NA; v_call: TRBV30; cdr3_nt: TGTGCCTGGAGTGGATCGCCGGGACTTAAACCAGAAGCTTTCTTT; cdr3_aa: CAWSGSPGLKPEAFF
clone_size: NA; j_call: TRBJ2-7; cdr3_length: 12; d_call: NA; v_call: TRBV6-5; cdr3_nt: TGTGCCAGCAGGAGGGGGGCCTACGAGCAGTACTTC; cdr3_aa: CASRRGAYEQYF
clone_size: NA; j_call: TRBJ1-2; cdr3_length: 14; d_call: NA; v_call: TRBV29-1; cdr3_nt: TGCAGCGTTGGTTCGTCCTCTACTAGCTATGGCTACACCTTC; cdr3_aa: CSVGSSSTSYGYTF
clone_size: NA; j_call: TRBJ1-4; cdr3_length: 13; d_call: TRBD1; v_call: TRBV29-1; cdr3_nt: TGCAGCGCTGGACAGGGGGCATATGAAAAACTGTTTTTT; cdr3_aa: CSAGQGAYEKLFF
clone_size: NA; j_call: TRBJ1-2; cdr3_length: 12; d_call: NA; v_call: TRBV29-1; cdr3_nt: TGCAGCGTTGACGAACCTAGCGAGGGCTACACCTTC; cdr3_aa: CSVDEPSEGYTF
clone_size: few; j_call: TRBJ1-4; cdr3_length: 12; d_call: NA; v_call: TRBV11-2; cdr3_nt: TGTGCCAGCAGCCCTCGAGGGGAAAAACTGTTTTTT; cdr3_aa: CASSPRGEKLFF
clone_size: few; j_call: TRBJ1-5; cdr3_length: 14; d_call: NA; v_call: TRBV6-1; cdr3_nt: TGTGCCAGCAGTGGCAACAGGGCAGTTCAGCCCCAGCATTTT; cdr3_aa: CASSGNRAVQPQHF
clone_size: NA; j_call: TRBJ2-2; cdr3_length: 16; d_call: TRBD2; v_call: TRBV25-1; cdr3_nt: TGTGCCAGCAGTGCCCAGGGACTAGGCTACACCGGGGAGCTGTTTTTT; cdr3_aa: CASSAQGLGYTGELFF
clone_size: few; j_call: TRBJ1-1; cdr3_length: 15; d_call: NA; v_call: TRBV30; cdr3_nt: TGTGCCTGGAGTGGAGGGGGGTCCGAAGGCACTGAAGCTTTCTTT; cdr3_aa: CAWSGGGSEGTEAFF
clone_size: NA; j_call: TRBJ2-5; cdr3_length: 13; d_call: NA; v_call: TRBV5-1; cdr3_nt: TGCGCCAGCAGCTTACGGCGGGAAGAGACCCAGTACTTC; cdr3_aa: CASSLRREETQYF
clone_size: NA; j_call: TRBJ2-6; cdr3_length: 15; d_call: NA; v_call: TRBV14; cdr3_nt: TGTGCCAGCAGCACTCGGAGCTCTGGGGCCAACGTCCTGACTTTC; cdr3_aa: CASSTRSSGANVLTF
clone_size: once; j_call: TRBJ1-1; cdr3_length: 16; d_call: TRBD1; v_call: TRBV4-1; cdr3_nt: TGCGCCAGCAGCCAACCTTCGGAAGGGGGCTACTCTGAAGCTTTCTTT; cdr3_aa: CASSQPSEGGYSEAFF
clone_size: NA; j_call: TRBJ2-5; cdr3_length: 14; d_call: NA; v_call: TRBV9; cdr3_nt: TGTGCCAGCAGCGTAGGTGGACAGAGAGAGACCCAGTACTTC; cdr3_aa: CASSVGGQRETQYF
clone_size: once; j_call: TRBJ1-2; cdr3_length: 12; d_call: NA; v_call: TRBV25-1; cdr3_nt: TGTGCCAGCAGTGAGTCCTCTTCAGGCTACACCTTC; cdr3_aa: CASSESSSGYTF
clone_size: NA; j_call: TRBJ2-4; cdr3_length: 18; d_call: TRBD1; v_call: TRBV7-2; cdr3_nt: TGTGCCAGCAGCTTACAGGGGGCCCGACTTGGGACCAAAAACATTCAGTACTTC; cdr3_aa: CASSLQGARLGTKNIQYF
clone_size: NA; j_call: TRBJ1-6; cdr3_length: 14; d_call: NA; v_call: TRBV4-2; cdr3_nt: TGTGCCAGCAGCCAAGGCGACAGCCGGGCCCCCCTCCACTTT; cdr3_aa: CASSQGDSRAPLHF
clone_size: few; j_call: TRBJ1-6; cdr3_length: 11; d_call: NA; v_call: TRBV2; cdr3_nt: TGTGCCAGCAGCGGAGAATCACCCCTCCACTTT; cdr3_aa: CASSGESPLHF
clone_size: NA; j_call: TRBJ1-5; cdr3_length: 13; d_call: NA; v_call: TRBV19; cdr3_nt: TGTGCCACGGACACTACTCGCAATCAGCCCCAGCATTTT; cdr3_aa: CATDTTRNQPQHF
clone_size: once; j_call: TRBJ2-1; cdr3_length: 15; d_call: NA; v_call: TRBV5-1; cdr3_nt: TGCGCCAGCAGCTGGACAGACAGCTCCTACAATGAGCAGTTCTTC; cdr3_aa: CASSWTDSSYNEQFF
clone_size: NA; j_call: TRBJ2-7; cdr3_length: 15; d_call: NA; v_call: TRBV19; cdr3_nt: TGTGCCAGTAGTTATTCGGGACCCAGAACCTACGAGCAGTACTTC; cdr3_aa: CASSYSGPRTYEQYF